This passage covers 14 T cell receptor beta chains from one sample sequenced in a study of blood T cell repertoires in COVID-19. Profiled with immunoSEQ multiplex PCR; TCRdb holds only in-frame clones, not every one. The table shows some 190,000 clones, with roughly 81% occurring only once. Material: peripheral blood. Receptors originate from a woman older than 75 with acute or convalescent COVID-19.

The CDR3 here is CASSIPGSLEQYF. The CDR3 coding sequence is TGTGCCAGTAGTATTCCAGGTTCTCTCGAGCAGTACTTC. The chain has TRBV19 and TRBJ2-7; D is uncertain. Trimming removed 3 bases from V and 6 bases from J, with 12 bases in between. Germline-derived CDR1 and CDR2 are LNHDA and SQIVND (reference sequence). The length of the CDR3 is 13 residues.

This clone came up once. The chain combines TRBV18 with TRBJ1-1; 9 bases line up with TRBD1. V lost 5 bases and J lost 1; bases outside the gene matches: 5. Germline V gene data show CDR1 as KGHSH and CDR2 as LQKENI. The CDR3 has 15 residues. This CDR3 reads CASSGQGPTNTEAFF. Written as DNA, the CDR3 is TGTGCCAGCTCAGGACAGGGGCCCACGAACACTGAAGCTTTCTTT.

The chain links TRBV5-1 to TRBJ1-5; 8 nucleotides agree with TRBD1. The CDR3 covers 14 residues. From germline, CDR1 is SGHRS and CDR2 YFSETQ. The J segment lost 5 bases and the V segment lost 0 bases, leaving 1 base of the junction unmatched. CDR3: CASSLDRGDQPQHF. In DNA, the CDR3 is TGCGCCAGCAGCTTGGACAGGGGGGATCAGCCCCAGCATTTT.

The V call is TRBV6-5, the J call TRBJ1-1; D is possibly TRBD1 (6 bases). V was clipped by 2 bases and J by 6 bases, with 13 bases between them. This CDR3 region has 14 residues. Germline V lookup: CDR1 MNHEY, CDR2 SVGAGI. CDR3 bases: TGTGCCAGCAGTTACAACAGGGAAGGGGCTGAAGCTTTCTTT. Protein: CASSYNREGAEAFF.

This clone occurred a few times. The chain employs TRBV19 and TRBJ1-5, with 7 positions matching TRBD1. Germline CDR1 is LNHDA and CDR2 is SQIVND (reference sequence). The CDR3 spans 13 residues. Trimming at V came to 5 bases and at J to 6 bases, leaving 4 bases not matched to a gene. CDR3 bases: TGTGCCAGTAGTTGGAGGGGGCCTCAGCCCCAGCATTTT. Protein: CASSWRGPQPQHF.

V and J are TRBV3-1 (or the pseudogene TRBV3-2) and TRBJ2-1, with 7 bases lining up with TRBD2. CDR3 length: 14 amino acids. Germline assignment: CDR1 LGHDT and CDR2 YNNKEL (reference sequence). V was pared by 4 bases and J by 7 bases, with 7 bases of the junction left unmatched. The CDR3 DNA is TGTGCCAGCAGCCTGGCGGGACTACCGAATGAGCAGTTCTTC. This encodes CASSLAGLPNEQFF.

This sequence joins TRBV30 and TRBJ2-3, with D tentatively TRBD2 (6 bases). The V end was cut by 4 bases, the J end by 4 bases, with 15 bases between. Germline V gives CDR1 GTSNPN, CDR2 SVGIG (reference sequence). This CDR3 region has 14 residues. CDR3: CAWIRAGGADTQYF. The CDR3 bases are TGTGCCTGGATACGTGCGGGCGGGGCAGATACGCAGTATTTT. The full variable domain, rest sourced from reference TRBV30 and TRBJ2-3, is SQTIHQWPATLVQPVGSPLSLECTVEGTSNPNLYWYRQAAGRGLQLLFYSVGIGQISSEVPQNLSASRPQDRQFILSSKKLLLSDSGFYLCAWIRAGGADTQYFGPGTRLTVL.

The V and J genes are TRBV7-8 and TRBJ1-6; D gene unclear. The CDR3 has 16 residues. Germline-derived CDR1 and CDR2 are SGHVS and FQNEAQ. V dropped 1 base and J dropped 7 bases, with 14 bases sitting between them. CDR3 residues: CASSLGAWAGNSPLHF. The CDR3 bases are TGTGCCAGCAGCTTAGGGGCCTGGGCGGGGAATTCACCCCTCCACTTT.

The V call is TRBV7-2, the J call TRBJ2-3, with D maybe TRBD2 (5 bases). This CDR3 contains 16 residues. Germline lookup yields CDR1 SGHTA and CDR2 FQGNSA. Trimming took off 3 bases at V and 1 base at J, with 14 bases between the two ends. CDR3 nucleotides: TGTGCCAGCAGCTTGGCGCAAATGGGAGGCACAGATACGCAGTATTTT. Translation: CASSLAQMGGTDTQYF.

The chain is built from TRBV5-5 and TRBJ2-5, with D possibly matching TRBD2 (6 bases). The CDR3 has 15 residues. Trimming took off 5 bases at V and 5 bases at J, with 19 bases between the two ends. Germline CDR1 reads SGHKS; CDR2 reads YYEKEE (reference sequence). This chain's CDR3 is CASSLLGGWGETQYF. DNA of the CDR3: TGTGCCAGCAGTCTGCTGGGGGGATGGGGGGAGACCCAGTACTTC.

The chain combines TRBV28 with TRBJ1-1, with 9 bases fitting TRBD1. Germline CDR1 and CDR2: MDHEN and SYDVKM. The CDR3 has 12 residues. V lost 2 bases, J lost 11 bases, and 3 bases stayed unmatched. The CDR3 sequence is CASSLTDRGAFF. The CDR3 DNA reads TGTGCCAGCAGTTTAACTGACAGGGGGGCTTTCTTT.

The genes are TRBV6-4 and TRBJ2-1; TRBD2 matches at 7 bases. The V gene's germline CDR1 is MRHNA and CDR2 SNTAGT. This CDR3 is 14 amino acids long. J lost 7 bases, V lost 7 bases, and 10 bases had no gene match. The CDR3 sequence is CASKTSSLRNEQFF. The DNA for the CDR3 is TGTGCCAGCAAGACTAGCTCCTTGAGGAATGAGCAGTTCTTC.

This clone was detected only a few times. The V and J genes are TRBV7-2 and TRBJ1-1; 8 nucleotides line up with TRBD1. The CDR3 runs 16 residues. J gave up 4 bases and V 5 bases, and 12 bases lay outside the gene matches. Germline V CDR1 and CDR2: SGHTA, FQGNSA. CDR3 sequence (DNA): TGTGCCAGCAGCCCCCGGACAGGGCTCGGGGGCACTGAAGCTTTCTTT. Its translation: CASSPRTGLGGTEAFF.

The chain is built from TRBV27 and TRBJ1-2; 9 bases fit TRBD1. The V gene's germline CDR1 is MNHEY and CDR2 SMNVEV (reference sequence). The junction had 4 bases not matched to a gene; V was cut back by 6 bases and J by 8 bases. CDR3 length equals 12 residues. Here the CDR3 DNA reads TGTGCCAGCAGGAGACAGGGGGGCGGCTACACCTTC. Its protein product is CASRRQGGGYTF.